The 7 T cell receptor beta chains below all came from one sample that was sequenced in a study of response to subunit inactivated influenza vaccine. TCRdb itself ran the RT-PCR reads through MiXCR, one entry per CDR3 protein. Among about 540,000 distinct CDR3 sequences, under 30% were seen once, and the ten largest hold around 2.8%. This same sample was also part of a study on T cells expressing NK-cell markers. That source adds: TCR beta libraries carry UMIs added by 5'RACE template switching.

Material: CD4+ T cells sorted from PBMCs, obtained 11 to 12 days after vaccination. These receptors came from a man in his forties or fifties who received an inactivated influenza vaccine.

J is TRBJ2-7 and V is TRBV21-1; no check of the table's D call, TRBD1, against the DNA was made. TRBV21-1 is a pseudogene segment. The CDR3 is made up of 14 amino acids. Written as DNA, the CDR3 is TGTGCCAGCAGCAAACGGGCGGTTTCCTACGAGCAGTACTTC. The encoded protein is CASSKRAVSYEQYF.

CDR3 sequence: CASSQERASGRLFSTDTQYF. The CDR3, as DNA: TGTGCCAGCAGCCAAGAACGAGCTAGCGGCCGCCTATTTAGCACAGATACGCAGTATTTT. The chain uses TRBV4-2 and TRBJ2-3; 7 nucleotides agree with TRBD2. V lost 0 bases and J lost 0; bases outside the gene matches: 15. This CDR3 contains 20 residues. CDR1 and CDR2 (germline): LGHNA, YNFKEQ.

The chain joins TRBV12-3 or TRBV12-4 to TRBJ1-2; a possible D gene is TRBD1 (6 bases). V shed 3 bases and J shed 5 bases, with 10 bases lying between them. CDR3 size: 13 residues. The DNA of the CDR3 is TGTGCCAGCAGTTTGGGGGGCTGGTATGGCTACACCTTC. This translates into CASSLGGWYGYTF.

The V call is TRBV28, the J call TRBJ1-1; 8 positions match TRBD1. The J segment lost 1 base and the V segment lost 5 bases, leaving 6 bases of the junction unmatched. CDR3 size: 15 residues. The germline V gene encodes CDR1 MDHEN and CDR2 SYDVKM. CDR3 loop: CASSDPDRGNTEAFF. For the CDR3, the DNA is TGTGCCAGCAGTGACCCTGACAGGGGGAACACTGAAGCTTTCTTT.

The CDR3 spells CASSLPPHEQYF. The DNA of the CDR3 is TGTGCCAGCAGTTTACCCCCCCACGAGCAGTACTTC. The V gene is TRBV28, the J gene TRBJ2-7, with D unclear. Germline CDR1 and CDR2: MDHEN and SYDVKM. CDR3 length: 12 residues. Trimming removed 2 bases from V and 5 bases from J, with 7 bases in between. Full variable domain (missing parts from reference TRBV28 and TRBJ2-7): DVKVTQSSRYLVKRTGEKVFLECVQDMDHENMFWYRQDPGLGLRLIYFSYDVKMKEKGDIPEGYSVSREKKERFSLILESASTNQTSMYLCASSLPPHEQYFGPGTRLTVT.

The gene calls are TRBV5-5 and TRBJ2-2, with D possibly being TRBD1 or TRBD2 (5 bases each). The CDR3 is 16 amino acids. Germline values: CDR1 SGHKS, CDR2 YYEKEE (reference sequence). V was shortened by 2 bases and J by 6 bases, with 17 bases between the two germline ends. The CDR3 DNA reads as TGTGCCAGCAGCTTCAGGCTCCCCAGGGACGCCGGGGAGCTGTTTTTT. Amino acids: CASSFRLPRDAGELFF.

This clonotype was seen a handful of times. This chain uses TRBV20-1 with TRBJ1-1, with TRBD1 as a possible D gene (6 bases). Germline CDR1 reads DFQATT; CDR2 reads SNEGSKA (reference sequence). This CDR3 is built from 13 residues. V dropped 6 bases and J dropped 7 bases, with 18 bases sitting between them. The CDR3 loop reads CSARRGASGEAFF. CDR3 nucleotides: TGCAGTGCCCGACGGGGGGCGAGTGGTGAAGCTTTCTTT.